This TCR beta chain derives from a study of CD8+ T cells in alopecia areata. Study summary: Treated individuals took tofacitinib by mouth, 5 to 10 mg twice daily. General study points: Higher clonality than in normal scalp was seen in lesional scalp, especially alopecia totalis/universalis.

With respect to this clone: What it binds is not known.

Investigators isolated RNA and reverse transcribed it into cDNA to act as the sequencing template. Repertoires were generated with immunoSEQ multiplex PCR, while TCRdb's copy carries only in-frame clones and drops some. Of around 180,000 clones in the sample, approximately 61% are singletons; the top ten hold 0.85% to 1.3%. With 3 bases clipped from V and 2 bases from J, the junction kept 7 bases outside the gene matches. Germline CDR1 is SQVTM and CDR2 is ANQGSEA. The CDR3 length is 15 residues. Noted treatment: oral pan-JAK inhibitor, 5-10 mg twice daily. Researchers took lesional scalp punch biopsies and peripheral blood from people who were alopecia areata patients.

The rearrangement links TRBV29-1 to TRBJ2-1, with TRBD2 matching 7 bases. Specimen: CD4+ T cells sorted from blood, collected at week 24, from a patient treated with tofacitinib. The receptor comes from a human donor with alopecia areata. CDR3 nucleotides: TGCAGCGTTGATCGCGGGGGAAGTCCCTACAATGAGCAGTTCTTC. This translates into CSVDRGGSPYNEQFF.